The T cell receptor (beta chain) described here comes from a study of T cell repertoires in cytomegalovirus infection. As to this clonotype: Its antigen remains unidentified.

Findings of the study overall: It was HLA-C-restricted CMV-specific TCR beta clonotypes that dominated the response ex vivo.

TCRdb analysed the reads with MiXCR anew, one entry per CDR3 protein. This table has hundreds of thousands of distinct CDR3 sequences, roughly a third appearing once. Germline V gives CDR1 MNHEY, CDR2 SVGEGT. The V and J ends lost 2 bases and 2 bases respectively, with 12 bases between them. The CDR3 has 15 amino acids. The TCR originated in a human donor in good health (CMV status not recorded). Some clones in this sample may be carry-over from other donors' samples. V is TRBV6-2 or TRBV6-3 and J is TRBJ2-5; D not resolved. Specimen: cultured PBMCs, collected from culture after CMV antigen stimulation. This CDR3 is CASSYEQPIQETQYF. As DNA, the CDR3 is TGTGCCAGCAGTTACGAACAGCCCATACAAGAGACCCAGTACTTC.